This T cell receptor beta chain was observed in a study of graft-versus-host responses after intestinal transplantation (dated by TCRdb to the early 2020s). About the investigation overall: The transplants that recipients got were multivisceral, liver-intestinal, or isolated intestinal. Every recipient was given anti-thymocyte globulin induction, then maintenance tacrolimus and steroids for 3 to 4 years. After intestinal transplantation, graft-versus-host and host-versus-graft alloreactive T cell clones in the graft, circulation and bone marrow were tracked using bulk TCR-beta CDR3 sequencing. Alloreactive clones were identified by sequencing pre-transplant mixed lymphocyte reaction products and comparing these products with unstimulated pre-transplant donor and recipient T cells. The cohort enrolled 20 to 30 intestinal transplant recipients including one retransplant, and 3 patients lacking pretransplant specimens were excluded. Donor T cell macrochimerism was defined as a peak of at least 4% donor T cells among recipient peripheral blood mononuclear cells. Samples from a few later patients were sequenced in-house on an Illumina MiSeq with MiXCR processing rather than by the commercial service. Results the study describes overall, beyond this receptor: In patients with donor T cell macrochimerism, the allografts had high GvH to HvG T cell clonal ratios. Early after transplant, declines in HvG clones were associated with peak levels of circulating GvH clones. The relatively low number and heterogeneity of intestinal transplant patients limited the conclusions. GvH clones were found in recipient bone marrow, and some of the GvH clones appeared earlier in ileal mucosa or blood, which is consistent with an intestinal mucosal origin.

The library came from the immunoSEQ multiplex PCR assay. For most patients, genomic DNA was isolated with the Qiagen DNeasy Blood and Tissue Kit and sent frozen to Adaptive Biotechnologies for TCR sequencing. For most patients, genomic DNA was subjected to high-throughput TCR-beta CDR3 sequencing by Adaptive Biotechnologies. The study's own analysis went as follows. TCR sequencing data for over 15 patients were retrieved from Adaptive's ImmunoSEQ software; a few other patients were processed with MiXCR and VDJtools. To correct CD4 versus CD8 sorting errors, sequences present in both subsets at a frequency ratio below 5:1 were removed. CDR3 nucleotide sequences shared by donor and recipient were removed because the origin of these sequences could not be assigned. At least 2-fold expansion over unstimulated cells and a minimum CFSE-low frequency of 0.002% (template counts) or 0.001% (read counts) were required for clones to be classified as alloreactive. A clone was considered mappable if detected in the sequenced pre-transplant spleen, lymph node, or MLR CFSE-low populations of the donor or recipient. Cumulative frequency of alloreactive clones was calculated as a percentage of all sequences weighted by copy number. TCRdb stores this immuneACCESS table with in-frame sequences only. Part of the clones is absent; in the studies checked, under half of the shortfall reflects unresolved V genes, and no reason is known for the rest. That table supplies the V and J calls and clone size; D and trimming were determined from the DNA. This sample is represented by tens of thousands of clones; 90% of them were singletons. 4% of the sample rests with the top ten.

About this clone itself: Its antigen is currently not known. Within one base of it there is no much larger clone, and no base qualities were kept.

CDR1 SGHTA and CDR2 FQGTGA are derived from the germline V gene. V trim: 1 base; J trim: 4 bases; unmatched bases: 6. CDR3 length: 16 amino acids, cysteine to phenylalanine. Only the CDR3 DNA is retained, 48 bases long and in frame from the first base. This specimen's time point label, per the study, means: cells obtained before transplantation from donor or recipient. CD3+CD4+ and CD3+CD8+ populations were FACS-sorted from unstimulated pre-transplant donor and recipient cells taken from spleen or lymph nodes. The source material was unstimulated CD8+ T cells sorted from spleen or lymph node cells, sampled before transplant. Here the chain combines TRBV7-3 and TRBJ2-3, with 9 bases in between that match TRBD2. The source of this sequence is a human donor who was the organ donor for an intestinal transplant. At the DNA level, the sequence is TGTGCCAGCAGCTTAAGTCTAGCGGGGTTCGCAGATACGCAGTATTTT. Its translation is CASSLSLAGFADTQYF. Here the CDR3 is joined to the reference TRBV7-3 and TRBJ2-3 genes, and the full variable domain is: GAGVSQTPSNKVTEKGKYVELRCDPISGHTALYWYRQSLGQGPEFLIYFQGTGAADDSGLPNDRFFAVRPEGSVSTLKIQRTERGDSAVYLCASSLSLAGFADTQYFGPGTRLTVL.